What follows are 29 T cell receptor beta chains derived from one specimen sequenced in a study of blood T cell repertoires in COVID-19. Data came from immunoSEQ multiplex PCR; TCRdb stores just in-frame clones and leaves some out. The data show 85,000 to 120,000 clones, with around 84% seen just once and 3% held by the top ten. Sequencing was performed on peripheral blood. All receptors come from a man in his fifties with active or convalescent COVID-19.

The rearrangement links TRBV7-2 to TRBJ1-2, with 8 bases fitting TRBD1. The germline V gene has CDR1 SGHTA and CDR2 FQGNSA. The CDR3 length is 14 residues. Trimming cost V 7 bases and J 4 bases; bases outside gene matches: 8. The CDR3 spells CASTMDRASYGYTF. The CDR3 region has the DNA TGTGCCAGCACCATGGACAGGGCGAGCTATGGCTACACCTTC.

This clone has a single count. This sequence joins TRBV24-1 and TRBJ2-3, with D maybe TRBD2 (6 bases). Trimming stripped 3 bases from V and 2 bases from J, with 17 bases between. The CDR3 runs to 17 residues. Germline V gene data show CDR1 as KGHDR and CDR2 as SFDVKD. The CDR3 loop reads CATSDPSLGTPTDTQYF. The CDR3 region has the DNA TGTGCCACCAGTGATCCTTCTCTCGGGACTCCCACAGATACGCAGTATTTT.

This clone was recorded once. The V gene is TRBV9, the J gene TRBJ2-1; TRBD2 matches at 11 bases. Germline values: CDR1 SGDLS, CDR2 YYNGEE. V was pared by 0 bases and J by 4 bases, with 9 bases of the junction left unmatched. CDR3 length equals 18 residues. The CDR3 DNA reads TGTGCCAGCAGCGTAGTGGGGACTAGCGGCTTGGTTTACAATGAGCAGTTCTTC. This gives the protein CASSVVGTSGLVYNEQFF.

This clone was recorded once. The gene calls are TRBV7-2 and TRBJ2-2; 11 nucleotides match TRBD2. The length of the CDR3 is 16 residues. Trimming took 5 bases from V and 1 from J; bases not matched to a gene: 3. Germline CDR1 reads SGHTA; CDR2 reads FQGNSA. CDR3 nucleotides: TGTGCCAGCAGCCTGGGACTAGCGGTGAACACCGGGGAGCTGTTTTTT. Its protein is CASSLGLAVNTGELFF.

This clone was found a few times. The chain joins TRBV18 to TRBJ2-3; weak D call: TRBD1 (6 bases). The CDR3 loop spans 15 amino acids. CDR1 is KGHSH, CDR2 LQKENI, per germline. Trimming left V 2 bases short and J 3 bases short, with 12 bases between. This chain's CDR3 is CASSPAQGWTDTQYF. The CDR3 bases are TGTGCCAGCTCACCAGCGCAGGGGTGGACAGATACGCAGTATTTT.

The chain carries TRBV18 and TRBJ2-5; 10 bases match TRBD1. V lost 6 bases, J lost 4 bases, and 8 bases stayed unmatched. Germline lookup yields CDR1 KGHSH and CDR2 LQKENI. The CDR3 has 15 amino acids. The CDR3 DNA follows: TGTGCCAGCTCCCCCGACAGGGGGCTGGCAGAGACCCAGTACTTC. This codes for CASSPDRGLAETQYF.

The CDR3 sequence: CASSRGQGAIGEQYF. The CDR3 region has the DNA TGTGCCAGCAGCCGAGGACAGGGGGCTATTGGCGAGCAGTACTTC. The V and J genes are TRBV3-1 (or the pseudogene TRBV3-2) and TRBJ2-7, with 11 bases fitting TRBD1. Germline loops: CDR1 LGHDT, CDR2 YNNKEL (reference sequence). The CDR3 spans 15 residues. V was pared by 4 bases and J by 6 bases, with 8 bases of the junction left unmatched.

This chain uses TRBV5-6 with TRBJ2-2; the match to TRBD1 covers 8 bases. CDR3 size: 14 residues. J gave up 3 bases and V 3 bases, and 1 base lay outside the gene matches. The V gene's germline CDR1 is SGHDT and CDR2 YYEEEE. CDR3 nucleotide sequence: TGTGCCAGCAGCTGGGGACAGGACACCGGGGAGCTGTTTTTT. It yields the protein CASSWGQDTGELFF.

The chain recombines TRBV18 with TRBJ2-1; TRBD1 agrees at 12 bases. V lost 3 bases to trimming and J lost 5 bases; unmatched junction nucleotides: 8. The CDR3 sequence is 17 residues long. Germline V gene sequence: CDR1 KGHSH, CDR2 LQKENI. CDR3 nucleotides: TGTGCCAGCTCACCCATAACCGGGACAGGGGGCAACAATGAGCAGTTCTTC. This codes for CASSPITGTGGNNEQFF. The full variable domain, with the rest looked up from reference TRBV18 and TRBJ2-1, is NAGVMQNPRHLVRRRGQEARLRCSPMKGHSHVYWYRQLPEEGLKFMVYLQKENIIDESGMPKERFSAEFPKEGPSILRIQQVVRGDSAAYFCASSPITGTGGNNEQFFGPGTRLTVL.

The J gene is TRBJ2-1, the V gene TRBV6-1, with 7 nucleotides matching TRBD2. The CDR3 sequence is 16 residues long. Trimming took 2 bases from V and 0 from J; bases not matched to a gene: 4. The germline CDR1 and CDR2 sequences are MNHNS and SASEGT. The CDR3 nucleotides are TGTGCCAGCAGTGAATCCCCGGGGGGCTCCTACAATGAGCAGTTCTTC. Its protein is CASSESPGGSYNEQFF.

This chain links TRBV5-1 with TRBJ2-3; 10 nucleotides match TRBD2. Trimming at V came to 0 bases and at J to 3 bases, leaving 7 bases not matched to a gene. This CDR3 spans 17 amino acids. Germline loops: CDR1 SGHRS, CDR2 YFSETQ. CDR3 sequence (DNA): TGCGCCAGCAGCTTGGACCCAGCGGGGGGGCCTACAGATACGCAGTATTTT. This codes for CASSLDPAGGPTDTQYF.

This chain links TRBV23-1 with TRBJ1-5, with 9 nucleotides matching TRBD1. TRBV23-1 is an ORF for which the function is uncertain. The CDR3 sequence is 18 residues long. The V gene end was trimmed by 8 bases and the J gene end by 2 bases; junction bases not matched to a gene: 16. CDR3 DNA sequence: TGCGCCAGCGCCCGGGGGGGGACAGGGAAATTAGGCAATCAGCCCCAGCATTTT. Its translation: CASARGGTGKLGNQPQHF.

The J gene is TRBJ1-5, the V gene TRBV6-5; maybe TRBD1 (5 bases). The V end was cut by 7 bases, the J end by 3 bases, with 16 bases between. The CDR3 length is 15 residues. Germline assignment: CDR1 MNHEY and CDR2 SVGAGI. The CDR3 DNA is TGTGCCAGCACTTCATACGGGGGGTTCAATCAGCCCCAGCATTTT. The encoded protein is CASTSYGGFNQPQHF.

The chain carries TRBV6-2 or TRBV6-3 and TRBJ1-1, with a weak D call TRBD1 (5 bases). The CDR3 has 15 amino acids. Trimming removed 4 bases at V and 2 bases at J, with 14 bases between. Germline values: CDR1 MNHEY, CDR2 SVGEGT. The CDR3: CASSSGRRGNTEAFF. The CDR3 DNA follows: TGTGCCAGCAGTTCAGGGCGCCGAGGCAACACTGAAGCTTTCTTT.

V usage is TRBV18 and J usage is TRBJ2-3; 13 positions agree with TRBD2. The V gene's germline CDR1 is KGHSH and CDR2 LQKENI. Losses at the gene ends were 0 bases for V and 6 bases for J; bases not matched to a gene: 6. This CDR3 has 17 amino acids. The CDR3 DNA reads TGTGCCAGCTCACCACCGGTACTAGCGGGGGGGCATGATACGCAGTATTTT. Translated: CASSPPVLAGGHDTQYF.

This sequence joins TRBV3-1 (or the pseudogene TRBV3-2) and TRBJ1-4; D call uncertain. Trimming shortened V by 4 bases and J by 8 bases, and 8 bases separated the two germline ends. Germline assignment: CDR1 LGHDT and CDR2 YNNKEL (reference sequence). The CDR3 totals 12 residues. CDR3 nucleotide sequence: TGTGCCAGCAGCCTCTCAGCGGAAAAACTGTTTTTT. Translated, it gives CASSLSAEKLFF.

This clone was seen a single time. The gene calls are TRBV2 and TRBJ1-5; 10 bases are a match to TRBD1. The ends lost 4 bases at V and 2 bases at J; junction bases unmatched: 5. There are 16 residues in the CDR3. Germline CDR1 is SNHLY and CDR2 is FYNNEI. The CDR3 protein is CASSGGTGVRNQPQHF. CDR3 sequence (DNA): TGTGCCAGCAGTGGGGGGACAGGGGTGCGCAATCAGCCCCAGCATTTT.

CDR3 amino acids: CASSILPTQYF. The CDR3 coding sequence is TGTGCCAGCAGCATTCTCCCGACCCAGTACTTC. The chain carries TRBV7-6 and TRBJ2-5; D is unclear. The CDR3 is made up of 11 amino acids. Germline CDR1 is SGHVS and CDR2 is FNYEAQ. V was trimmed by 5 bases and J by 7 bases, leaving 8 bases between them.

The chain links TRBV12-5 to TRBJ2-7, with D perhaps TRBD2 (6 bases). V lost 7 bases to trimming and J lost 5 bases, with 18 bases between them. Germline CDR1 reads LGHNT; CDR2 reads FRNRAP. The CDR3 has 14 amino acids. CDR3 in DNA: TGTGCTAGTGCCCTAGGAGGGTTTCGGGACGAGCAGTACGTC. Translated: CASALGGFRDEQYV.

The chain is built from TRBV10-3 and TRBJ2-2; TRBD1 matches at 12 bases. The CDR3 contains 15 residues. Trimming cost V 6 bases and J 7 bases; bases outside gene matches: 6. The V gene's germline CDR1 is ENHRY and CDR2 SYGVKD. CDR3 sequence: CAISSGTGGFGELFF. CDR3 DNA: TGTGCCATCAGCTCCGGGACAGGGGGCTTCGGGGAGCTGTTTTTT.

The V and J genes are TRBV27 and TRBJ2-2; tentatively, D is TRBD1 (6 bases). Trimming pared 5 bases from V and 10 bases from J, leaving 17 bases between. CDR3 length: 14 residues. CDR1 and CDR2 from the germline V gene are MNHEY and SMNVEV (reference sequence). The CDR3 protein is CASSPGTHAEELFF. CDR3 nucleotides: TGTGCCAGCAGTCCCGGGACACACGCCGAGGAGCTGTTTTTT.

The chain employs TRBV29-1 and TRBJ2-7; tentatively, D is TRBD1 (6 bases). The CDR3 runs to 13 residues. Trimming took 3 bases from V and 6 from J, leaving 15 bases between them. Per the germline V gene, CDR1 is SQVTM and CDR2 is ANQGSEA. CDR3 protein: CSVEASPRGEQYF. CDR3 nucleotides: TGCAGCGTTGAGGCCAGTCCCAGGGGCGAGCAGTACTTC.

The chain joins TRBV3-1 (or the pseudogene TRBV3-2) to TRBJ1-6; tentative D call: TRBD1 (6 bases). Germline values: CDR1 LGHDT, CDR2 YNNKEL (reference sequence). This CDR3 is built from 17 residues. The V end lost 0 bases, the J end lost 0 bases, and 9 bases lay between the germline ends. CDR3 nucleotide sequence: TGTGCCAGCAGCCAAGAACAGGGCCGCTCCTATAATTCACCCCTCCACTTT. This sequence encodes CASSQEQGRSYNSPLHF.

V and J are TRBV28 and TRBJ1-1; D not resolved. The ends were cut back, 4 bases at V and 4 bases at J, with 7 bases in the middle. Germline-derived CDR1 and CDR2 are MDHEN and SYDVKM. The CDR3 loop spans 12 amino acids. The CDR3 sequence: CASSSTGTEAFF. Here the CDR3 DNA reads TGTGCCAGCAGTTCCACCGGCACTGAAGCTTTCTTT. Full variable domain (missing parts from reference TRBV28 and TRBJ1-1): DVKVTQSSRYLVKRTGEKVFLECVQDMDHENMFWYRQDPGLGLRLIYFSYDVKMKEKGDIPEGYSVSREKKERFSLILESASTNQTSMYLCASSSTGTEAFFGQGTRLTVV.

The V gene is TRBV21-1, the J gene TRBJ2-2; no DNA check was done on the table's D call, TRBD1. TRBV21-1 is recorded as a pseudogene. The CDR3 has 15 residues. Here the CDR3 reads CASSKFGHYTGELFF. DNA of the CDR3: TGTGCCAGCAGCAAATTCGGACATTACACCGGGGAGCTGTTTTTT.

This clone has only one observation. The CDR3 reads CASSVQGDRTDTQYF. The CDR3 nucleotides are TGCGCCAGCAGCGTACAGGGGGACCGCACAGATACGCAGTATTTT. The chain combines TRBV5-1 with TRBJ2-3, with 8 positions matching TRBD1. The V and J ends lost 4 bases and 1 base, in that order; junction bases with no gene match: 5. The CDR3 length is 15 residues. Looked up from germline, CDR1 is SGHRS and CDR2 is YFSETQ.

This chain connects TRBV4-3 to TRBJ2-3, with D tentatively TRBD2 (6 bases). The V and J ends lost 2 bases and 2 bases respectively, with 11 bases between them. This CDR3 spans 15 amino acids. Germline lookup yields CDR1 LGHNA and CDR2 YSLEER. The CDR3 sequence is CASSQSGFYTDTQYF. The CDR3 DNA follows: TGCGCCAGCAGCCAAAGCGGGTTTTACACAGATACGCAGTATTTT.

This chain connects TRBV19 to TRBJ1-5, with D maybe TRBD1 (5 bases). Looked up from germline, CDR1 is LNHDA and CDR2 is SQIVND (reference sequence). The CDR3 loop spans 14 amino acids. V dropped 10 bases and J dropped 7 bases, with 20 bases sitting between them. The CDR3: CATGGASRDQPQHF. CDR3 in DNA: TGTGCCACAGGAGGGGCGAGTCGGGACCAGCCCCAGCATTTT.

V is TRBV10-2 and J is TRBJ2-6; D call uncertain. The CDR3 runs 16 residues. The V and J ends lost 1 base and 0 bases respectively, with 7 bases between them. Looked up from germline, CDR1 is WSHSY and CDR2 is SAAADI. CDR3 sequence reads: CASSEFRLSGANVLTF. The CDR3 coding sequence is TGCGCCAGCAGTGAGTTCCGTCTCTCTGGGGCCAACGTCCTGACTTTC.